This T cell receptor (beta chain) was profiled in a study of OX40 agonist ivuxolimab in advanced cancers. Study observations and caveats: On average, CD8+ T cells showed a greater number of expanded clones than CD4+. There was clonal expansion of CD4+ and CD8+ blood T cells by week 6 at 0.1 to 3.0 mg/kg.

Only in-frame clones appear in the TCRdb table, and some are missing; sequencing was by immunoSEQ multiplex PCR. The sample gives under 70,000 clones, around 86% of which show up once; around 1% is in the top ten. Worth noting for this clone: Its antigen is not identified.

Germline V gene data show CDR1 as SGHTA and CDR2 as FQGNSA. The CDR3 is 11 residues long. V lost 2 bases and J 13 bases, leaving 12 bases between the germline ends. The sample here was CD4+ or CD8+ T cells sorted from blood, taken in a trial of the OX40 agonist ivuxolimab. V is TRBV7-2 and J is TRBJ2-7; D possibly corresponds to TRBD2 (5 bases). This TCR derives from an adult with an advanced solid tumor such as melanoma, head and neck, liver or kidney cancer. The CDR3 bases are TGTGCCAGCAGCTTACGCGGGCCGTTATACTTC. As protein: CASSLRGPLYF. The variable domain in full, completed from reference TRBV7-2 and TRBJ2-7, reads GAGVSQSPSNKVTEKGKDVELRCDPISGHTALYWYRQSLGQGLEFLIYFQGNSAPDKSGLPSDRFSAERTGGSVSTLTIQRTQQEDSAVYLCASSLRGPLYFGPGTRLTVT.